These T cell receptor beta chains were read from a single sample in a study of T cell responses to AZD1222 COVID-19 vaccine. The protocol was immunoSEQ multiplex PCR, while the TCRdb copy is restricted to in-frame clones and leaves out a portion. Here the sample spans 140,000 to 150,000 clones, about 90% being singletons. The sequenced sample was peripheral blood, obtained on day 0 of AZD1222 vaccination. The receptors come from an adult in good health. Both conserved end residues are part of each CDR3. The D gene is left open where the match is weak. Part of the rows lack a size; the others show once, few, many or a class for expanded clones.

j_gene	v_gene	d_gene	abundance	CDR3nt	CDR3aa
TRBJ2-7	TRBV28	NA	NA	TGTGCCAGCAGTTCGGGACCAAACGAGCAGTACTTC	CASSSGPNEQYF
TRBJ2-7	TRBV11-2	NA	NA	TGTGCCAGCAGCTCAGGCTACGAGCAGTACTTC	CASSSGYEQYF
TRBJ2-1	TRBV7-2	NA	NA	TGTGCCAGCAGCTCTTGGGATAATGAGCAGTTCTTC	CASSSWDNEQFF
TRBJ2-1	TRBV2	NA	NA	TGTGCCACCAGGAATGAGCAGTTCTTC	CATRNEQFF
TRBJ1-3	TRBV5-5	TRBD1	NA	TGTGCCAGCAGGATTACAGGGGATTCTGGAAACACCATATATTTT	CASRITGDSGNTIYF
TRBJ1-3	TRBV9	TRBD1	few	TGTGCCAGCAGCTCCCAAGGGACAGCTGGAAACACCATATATTTT	CASSSQGTAGNTIYF
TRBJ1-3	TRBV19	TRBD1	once	TGTGCCAGTAGTAAGAGGGCGGGACAGGACTCTGGAAACACCATATATTTT	CASSKRAGQDSGNTIYF
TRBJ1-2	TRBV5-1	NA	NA	TGCGCCAGCAGCGTCCGGGACACCTATGGCTACACCTTC	CASSVRDTYGYTF
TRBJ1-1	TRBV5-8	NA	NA	TGTGCCAGCAAGGGGATTAGGGGGACTGAAGCTTTCTTT	CASKGIRGTEAFF
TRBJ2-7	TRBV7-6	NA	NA	TGTGCCAGCAGCCAGTACGAGGACAGTCGCTACGAGCAGTACTTC	CASSQYEDSRYEQYF
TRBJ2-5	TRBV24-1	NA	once	TGTGCCACCAGTGATTTGGGAGAGACCCAGTACTTC	CATSDLGETQYF
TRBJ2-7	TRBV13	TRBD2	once	TGTGCCAGCAGCTTGGAGGCGGGGGGACACAGCCTGACCGTCTACGAGCAGTACTTC	CASSLEAGGHSLTVYEQYF
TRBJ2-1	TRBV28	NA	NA	TGTGCCAGCAGTTTATTTATTACTGGGGAGCAGTTCTTC	CASSLFITGEQFF
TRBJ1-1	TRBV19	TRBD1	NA	TGTGCCAGTAGGGCCGAGACAGGGAAATCTTTCTTT	CASRAETGKSFF
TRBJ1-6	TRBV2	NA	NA	TGTGCCAGCAGTGCAGGGAATTCACCCCTCCACTTT	CASSAGNSPLHF
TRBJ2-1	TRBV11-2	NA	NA	TGTGCCAGCAGCTTAGCCCATAGCGGAACCTACAATGAGCAGTTCTTC	CASSLAHSGTYNEQFF
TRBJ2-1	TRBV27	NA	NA	TGTGCCAGCAGTTTAAGTAGGCCCCACAATGAGCAGTTCTTC	CASSLSRPHNEQFF
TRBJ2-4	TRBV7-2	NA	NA	TGTGCCAGCAGCCTAGTAATGGGAGCCAAAAACATTCAGTACTTC	CASSLVMGAKNIQYF
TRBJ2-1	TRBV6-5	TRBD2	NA	TGTGCCAGCACCAATAGCGGGCCCTACAATGAGCAGTTCTTC	CASTNSGPYNEQFF
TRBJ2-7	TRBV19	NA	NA	TGTGCCAGTAGTATAGAGACATCTCCGACCCTACCCTACGAGCAGTACTTC	CASSIETSPTLPYEQYF
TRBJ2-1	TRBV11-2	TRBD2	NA	TGTGCCAGCAGGCTAGCGGGGGGGACCTACAATGAGCAGTTCTTC	CASRLAGGTYNEQFF
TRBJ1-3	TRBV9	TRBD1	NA	TGTGCCAGCAGCCTCGACAGGGAATCTGGAAACACCATATATTTT	CASSLDRESGNTIYF
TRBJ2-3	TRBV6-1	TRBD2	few	TGTGCCAGCAGTGACGTAGCGGGAGCTGGATTAGATACGCAGTATTTT	CASSDVAGAGLDTQYF
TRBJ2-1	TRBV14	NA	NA	TGTGCCAGCAGCCAAGGTGTGGCGGGATGGCGGTTCTTC	CASSQGVAGWRFF
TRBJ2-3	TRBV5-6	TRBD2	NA	TGTGCCAGCAGCCCGTTGGGGGGGAGCACAGATACGCAGTATTTT	CASSPLGGSTDTQYF
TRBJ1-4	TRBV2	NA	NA	TGTGCCAGCAGTGAGTCACGGTCCTCCGGGCTGTTTTTT	CASSESRSSGLFF
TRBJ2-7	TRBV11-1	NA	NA	TGTGCCAGCAGCTCAGGAGGGCTAGGCGGTTCCTACGAGCAGTACTTC	CASSSGGLGGSYEQYF
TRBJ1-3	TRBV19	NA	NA	TGTGCCAGTAGTATAGGTCACCTCGGAAACACCATATATTTT	CASSIGHLGNTIYF
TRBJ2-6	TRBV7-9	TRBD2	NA	TGTGCCAGCGCTCGGGGGGTGACATCTAAGGACCCTGGGGCCAACGTCCTGACTTTC	CASARGVTSKDPGANVLTF
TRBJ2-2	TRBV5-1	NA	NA	TGCGCCAGCAGCTTGGGGTCCGCAAACACCGGGGAGCTGTTTTTT	CASSLGSANTGELFF
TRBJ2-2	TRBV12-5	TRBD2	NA	TGTGCTAGTGGTTTGGTGCGGGAGCCGAGCACCGGGGAGCTGTTTTTT	CASGLVREPSTGELFF
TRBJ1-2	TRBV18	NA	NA	TGTGCCAGCTCACCAAAGAGGGCGGAATATGGCTACACCTTC	CASSPKRAEYGYTF
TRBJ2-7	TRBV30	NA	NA	TGTGCCTGGAGTGGGGTAGCAGGGCAGTACTTC	CAWSGVAGQYF
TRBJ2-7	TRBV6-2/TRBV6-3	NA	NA	TGTGCCAGCAGCGCCTCTGGGGTCGAGCAGTACTTC	CASSASGVEQYF
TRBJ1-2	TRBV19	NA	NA	TGTGCCAGTAGTATGGGGATCTATGGCTACACCTTC	CASSMGIYGYTF
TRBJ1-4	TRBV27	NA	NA	TGTGCCAGCAGTTTCGTCGGGGGGTCGGAAAAACTGTTTTTT	CASSFVGGSEKLFF
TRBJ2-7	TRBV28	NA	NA	TGTGCCAGCATTAGCCGGGACGGCCCCTACGAGCAGTACTTC	CASISRDGPYEQYF
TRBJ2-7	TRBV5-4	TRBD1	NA	TGTGCCAGCAGCTTTTCTACCGGGACAGGGTACGAGCAGTACTTC	CASSFSTGTGYEQYF
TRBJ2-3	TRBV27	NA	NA	TGTGCCAGCAGTTACGGGGGTCGAGCAGATACGCAGTATTTT	CASSYGGRADTQYF
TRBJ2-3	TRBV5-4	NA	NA	TGTGCCAGCAGCTTGGCCAGCGAGAGCACAGATACGCAGTATTTT	CASSLASESTDTQYF
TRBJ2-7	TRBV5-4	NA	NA	TGTGCCAGCAGTCTCGAAGTGGCGGGACCCAACGAGCAGTACTTC	CASSLEVAGPNEQYF
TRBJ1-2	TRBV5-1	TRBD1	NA	TGCGCCAGCAGCGGAGAGGTCAGGGGACAGTATGGCTACACCTTC	CASSGEVRGQYGYTF
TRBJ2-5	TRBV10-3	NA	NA	TGTGCCATCAGTGCAACAGGGAAAGAGACCCAGTACTTC	CAISATGKETQYF
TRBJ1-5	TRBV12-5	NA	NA	TGTGCTAGTGGTTTCAAGGGAGGGCAGCCCCAGCATTTT	CASGFKGGQPQHF
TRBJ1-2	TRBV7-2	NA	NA	TGTGCCAGCACCCTGGCCCATAACTATGGCTACACCTTC	CASTLAHNYGYTF
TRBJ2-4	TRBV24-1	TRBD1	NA	TGTGCCACCAGTGACCCGGGACAGGGGTCGAACATTCAGTACTTC	CATSDPGQGSNIQYF
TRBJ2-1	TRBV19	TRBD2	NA	TGTGCCAGTAGCCGACTAGCGGGAGAGGGTGAGCAGTTCTTC	CASSRLAGEGEQFF
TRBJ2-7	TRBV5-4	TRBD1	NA	TGTGCCAGCAGCTTGGGACAGGGTTTTATCTACGAGCAGTACTTC	CASSLGQGFIYEQYF
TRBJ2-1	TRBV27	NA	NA	TGTGCCAGCAGTTTTGGGACAATCAGCAATGAGCAGTTCTTC	CASSFGTISNEQFF
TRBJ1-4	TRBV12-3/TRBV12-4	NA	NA	TGTGCCAGCAGTTTTATTCAGGGGGAAAAACTGTTTTTT	CASSFIQGEKLFF
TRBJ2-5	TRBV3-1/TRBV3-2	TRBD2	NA	TGTGCCAGCAGACTGAGCGGGAGGGCCCCCCAAGAGACCCAGTACTTC	CASRLSGRAPQETQYF
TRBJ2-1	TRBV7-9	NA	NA	TGTGCCGGACACACTAGCTCGTTAGGGGATGAGCAGTTCTTC	CAGHTSSLGDEQFF
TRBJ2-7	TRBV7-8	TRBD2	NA	TGTGCCAGCAGCCTCAGGACTAGCGGGAGCCCCGCCGAGCAGTACTTC	CASSLRTSGSPAEQYF
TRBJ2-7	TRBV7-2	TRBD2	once	TGTGCCAGCAGCTTAGTAGGGACTAGCGGGAGGAGCTCCTACGAGCAGTACTTC	CASSLVGTSGRSSYEQYF
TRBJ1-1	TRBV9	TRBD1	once	TGTGCCAGCAGCCCGACAGGGGCGCGGGACACTGAAGCTTTCTTT	CASSPTGARDTEAFF